Below are 24 T cell receptor beta chains sequenced from a single sample in a study of T cells in tuberculosis. This table comes from immunoSEQ multiplex PCR, and its TCRdb copy is limited to in-frame clones, with some not included. The sample includes 6,500 to 8,000 clones, around 93% of them seen just once. The source material was PBMCs. All receptors derive from an adult with tuberculosis.

This chain uses TRBV5-1 with TRBJ1-4; 9 nucleotides align to TRBD1. The CDR3 consists of 14 residues. Germline lookup yields CDR1 SGHRS and CDR2 YFSETQ. After removal of 4 bases from V and 5 bases from J, the junction contained 3 bases not matched to a gene. CDR3 coding DNA: TGCGCCAGCAGCCCCGGGACAGGGAATGAAAAACTGTTTTTT. Translation: CASSPGTGNEKLFF.

The chain carries TRBV10-3 and TRBJ2-7; tentatively, D is TRBD1 (6 bases). The V gene lost 6 bases and the J gene lost 2 bases, with 11 bases spanning the gap. Germline V gene sequence: CDR1 ENHRY, CDR2 SYGVKD. CDR3 length: 13 residues. CDR3 bases: TGTGCCATCAGGCTACAGGGTACCTACGAGCAGTACTTC. Protein sequence: CAIRLQGTYEQYF.

The chain uses TRBV7-2 and TRBJ1-3, with 8 bases lining up with TRBD1. J gave up 0 bases and V 6 bases, and 4 bases lay outside the gene matches. The CDR3 spans 15 residues. The germline V gene encodes CDR1 SGHTA and CDR2 FQGNSA. The CDR3 DNA is TGTGCCAGCAGTTCAACAGGGGGCTCTGGAAACACCATATATTTT. Protein: CASSSTGGSGNTIYF.

CDR3 protein: CASSLDGGLASGELFF. The CDR3, as DNA: TGTGCCAGCAGCTTAGATGGAGGTCTAGCCTCCGGGGAGCTGTTTTTT. This sequence joins TRBV7-8 and TRBJ2-2; D is perhaps TRBD2 (5 bases). The CDR3 runs 16 residues. The germline gives CDR1 SGHVS, CDR2 FQNEAQ. Trimming cost V 1 base and J 6 bases, with 15 bases left between them.

The J gene is TRBJ2-7, the V gene TRBV10-3, with 9 bases matching TRBD2. CDR1 is ENHRY and CDR2 is SYGVKD in the germline V gene. V shed 2 bases, J shed 2 bases, and the junction held 7 bases outside the gene matches. This CDR3 contains 16 residues. CDR3 bases: TGTGCCATCAGTGAGGGTCTTGGACTAGCGACCTACGAGCAGTACTTC. This gives the protein CAISEGLGLATYEQYF.

V usage is TRBV18 and J usage is TRBJ1-5; weak D call: TRBD1 (6 bases). Trimming removed 3 bases at V and 3 bases at J, with 12 bases between. This CDR3 has 15 residues. The V gene's germline CDR1 is KGHSH and CDR2 LQKENI. The CDR3 DNA sequence: TGTGCCAGCTCACCTCTCAGGGGAATCAATCAGCCCCAGCATTTT. This gives the protein CASSPLRGINQPQHF.

The CDR3 nucleotides are TGTGCCAGTAGTAGAGGAGGGCAGGATGATGAAAAACTGTTTTTT. Protein: CASSRGGQDDEKLFF. The gene calls are TRBV19 and TRBJ1-4; D not certain. CDR3 length: 15 amino acids. Trimming took off 4 bases at V and 6 bases at J, with 15 bases between the two ends. The V gene's germline CDR1 is LNHDA and CDR2 SQIVND (reference sequence).

This clone was seen a single time. The chain uses TRBV2 and TRBJ1-6; 9 positions match TRBD1. The CDR3 has 15 amino acids. Germline V lookup: CDR1 SNHLY, CDR2 FYNNEI. V dropped 6 bases and J dropped 6; count of bases not matched to a gene: 6. CDR3 amino acids: CASRARTGVNSPLHF. The CDR3 DNA sequence: TGTGCCAGCAGAGCCAGGACAGGGGTTAATTCACCCCTCCACTTT. The whole variable domain, filled in from reference TRBV2 and TRBJ1-6, reads EPEVTQTPSHQVTQMGQEVILRCVPISNHLYFYWYRQILGQKVEFLVSFYNNEISEKSEIFDDQFSVERPDGSNFTLKIRSTKLEDSAMYFCASRARTGVNSPLHFGNGTRLTVT.

The gene calls are TRBV13 and TRBJ2-3, with 11 bases fitting TRBD1. Germline V gives CDR1 PRHDT, CDR2 FYEKMQ (reference sequence). J lost 4 bases, V lost 5 bases, and 11 bases had no gene match. CDR3 length: 17 residues. This CDR3 reads CASSPLGTGGTPDTQYF. The CDR3 bases are TGTGCCAGCAGCCCCCTAGGGACAGGGGGAACTCCAGATACGCAGTATTTT.

The chain couples TRBV6-1 to TRBJ1-5; D remains unclear. Trimming pared 7 bases from V and 4 bases from J, leaving 14 bases between. Germline CDR1 and CDR2: MNHNS and SASEGT. This CDR3 contains 14 residues. CDR3 coding DNA: TGTGCCAGCACCCCGGGTTTCGAAAATCAGCCCCAGCATTTT. Its translation: CASTPGFENQPQHF.

The rearrangement joins TRBV27 to TRBJ1-1, with D unresolved. V lost 7 bases, J lost 5 bases, and 17 bases lay in between. The CDR3 is made up of 14 amino acids. Per germline, CDR1 MNHEY and CDR2 SMNVEV (reference sequence). CDR3 bases: TGTGCCAGCACCCCCGGACTCCGGAGGACTGAAGCTTTCTTT. Protein product: CASTPGLRRTEAFF.

The V and J genes are TRBV6-5 and TRBJ2-3, with D possibly matching TRBD2 (6 bases). Trimming took off 6 bases at V and 5 bases at J, with 12 bases between the two ends. The germline V gene encodes CDR1 MNHEY and CDR2 SVGAGI. This CDR3 spans 13 amino acids. This CDR3 is CASSYGEVDTQYF. In DNA, the CDR3 is TGTGCCAGCAGCTACGGGGAGGTAGATACGCAGTATTTT.

This clone has more than one count but fewer than ten. The gene calls are TRBV6-1 and TRBJ1-2; 9 bases align to TRBD1. The CDR3 is 15 amino acids. Germline CDR1 is MNHNS and CDR2 is SASEGT. Trimming at V came to 5 bases and at J to 4 bases, leaving 8 bases not matched to a gene. The CDR3 coding sequence is TGTGCCAGCAGTAAAGATACAGGGGGCACCTATGGCTACACCTTC. This codes for CASSKDTGGTYGYTF.

The CDR3 DNA is TGTGCCAGCTCACCACTTGGCGAGACCCAGTACTTC. Encoded protein: CASSPLGETQYF. The chain recombines TRBV18 with TRBJ2-5; unclear D gene. Trimming shortened V by 1 base and J by 5 bases, and 5 bases separated the two germline ends. The CDR3 is 12 amino acids. Germline V lookup: CDR1 KGHSH, CDR2 LQKENI.

This clone was seen just once. This rearrangement joins TRBV28 to TRBJ1-2, with TRBD1 as a possible D gene (6 bases). The V end was cut by 7 bases, the J end by 4 bases, with 22 bases between. Germline CDR1 MDHEN, CDR2 SYDVKM. The length of the CDR3 is 16 residues. The CDR3 DNA sequence: TGTGCCAGCACCACTGGGCAGGGGCGAGATGCCTATGGCTACACCTTC. The encoded protein is CASTTGQGRDAYGYTF.

The chain couples TRBV11-2 to TRBJ2-1; 9 nucleotides agree with TRBD2. The V gene end was trimmed by 2 bases and the J gene end by 4 bases; junction bases not matched to a gene: 3. This CDR3 is 15 amino acids long. Germline CDR1 and CDR2: SGHAT and FQNNGV. The CDR3 DNA reads TGTGCCAGCAGCTTATCCGGACTAGCGTACAATGAGCAGTTCTTC. It is translated as CASSLSGLAYNEQFF.

This chain links TRBV5-1 with TRBJ2-3; TRBD1 aligns across 7 bases. The J segment lost 2 bases and the V segment lost 4 bases, leaving 7 bases of the junction unmatched. The CDR3 contains 15 residues. Germline V gene lookup returns CDR1 SGHRS and CDR2 YFSETQ. CDR3 sequence: CASSPRTGDTDTQYF. In nucleotides, the CDR3 is TGCGCCAGCAGCCCTCGGACAGGAGACACAGATACGCAGTATTTT.

The CDR3 protein is CASSLGGYQETQYF. As DNA, the CDR3 is TGTGCCAGTAGTTTGGGAGGGTACCAAGAGACCCAGTACTTC. The rearrangement joins TRBV19 to TRBJ2-5; 7 bases line up with TRBD2. This CDR3 is 14 amino acids long. The germline gives CDR1 LNHDA, CDR2 SQIVND (reference sequence). J lost 0 bases, V lost 5 bases, and 3 bases had no gene match. Looking up the rest from reference TRBV19 and TRBJ2-5 gives the full variable domain: DGGITQSPKYLFRKEGQNVTLSCEQNLNHDAMYWYRQDPGQGLRLIYYSQIVNDFQKGDIAEGYSVSREKKESFPLTVTSAQKNPTAFYLCASSLGGYQETQYFGPGTRLLVL.

The chain is built from TRBV5-6 and TRBJ2-5; the match to TRBD1 covers 7 bases. Per germline, CDR1 SGHDT and CDR2 YYEEEE. The CDR3 consists of 17 residues. Trimming cost V 0 bases and J 5 bases; bases outside gene matches: 13. Here the CDR3 reads CASSLVRARGWMETQYF. CDR3 DNA: TGTGCCAGCAGCTTGGTGCGGGCCAGGGGGTGGATGGAGACCCAGTACTTC. Full variable domain (missing parts from reference TRBV5-6 and TRBJ2-5): DAGVTQSPTHLIKTRGQQVTLRCSPKSGHDTVSWYQQALGQGPQFIFQYYEEEERQRGNFPDRFSGHQFPNYSSELNVNALLLGDSALYLCASSLVRARGWMETQYFGPGTRLLVL.

The chain carries TRBV9 and TRBJ2-5; perhaps TRBD1 as D (6 bases). The CDR3 covers 13 residues. Germline CDR1 reads SGDLS; CDR2 reads YYNGEE. Trimming left V 3 bases short and J 5 bases short, with 11 bases between. CDR3 coding DNA: TGTGCCAGCAGCGCTACAGGGCAGGAGACCCAGTACTTC. It translates to CASSATGQETQYF.

The chain has TRBV9 and TRBJ2-3; TRBD1 aligns across 8 bases. With V trimmed by 0 bases and J by 5 bases, 5 bases remained unmatched. Germline CDR1 SGDLS, CDR2 YYNGEE. This CDR3 spans 15 amino acids. This chain's CDR3 is CASSVGPTGGDTQYF. Here the CDR3 DNA reads TGTGCCAGCAGCGTAGGTCCCACAGGGGGAGATACGCAGTATTTT. The entire variable domain, with the rest obtained from reference TRBV9 and TRBJ2-3, is as follows: DSGVTQTPKHLITATGQRVTLRCSPRSGDLSVYWYQQSLDQGLQFLIQYYNGEERAKGNILERFSAQQFPDLHSELNLSSLELGDSALYFCASSVGPTGGDTQYFGPGTRLTVL.

V gene TRBV19 combines with J gene TRBJ1-4; 9 nucleotides align to TRBD1. The CDR3 loop spans 17 amino acids. Germline loops: CDR1 LNHDA, CDR2 SQIVND (reference sequence). The ends lost 4 bases at V and 0 bases at J; junction bases unmatched: 6. The CDR3 region has the DNA TGTGCCAGTAGTACCCCGGGACAGGGTGCAACTAATGAAAAACTGTTTTTT. It translates to CASSTPGQGATNEKLFF.

For the CDR3, the DNA is TGTGCCTGGAGCGGGGGGTCATACGAGCAGTACTTC. Its translation is CAWSGGSYEQYF. This chain connects TRBV30 to TRBJ2-7; 7 bases align to TRBD2. Looked up from germline, CDR1 is GTSNPN and CDR2 is SVGIG (reference sequence). This CDR3 comprises 12 residues. V trimming: 3 bases; J trimming: 4 bases; junction bases outside the gene matches: 3.

The chain uses TRBV5-8 and TRBJ1-2; 8 positions agree with TRBD1. The trim removed 0 bases at V and 4 bases at J, leaving 2 bases unmatched. The V gene's germline CDR1 is SGHTS and CDR2 YDEGEE. The CDR3 is made up of 14 amino acids. The CDR3 loop reads CASSLDRGFYGYTF. CDR3 coding DNA: TGTGCCAGCAGCTTGGACAGGGGGTTCTATGGCTACACCTTC.